The 19 T cell receptor beta chains presented below share a single source sample, sequenced in a study of T cell responses to AZD1222 COVID-19 vaccine. Using immunoSEQ multiplex PCR, the repertoire was profiled, and TCRdb retains in-frame clones only, with some absent. In the table there are some 180,000 clones, around nine tenths of which are singletons. The specimen comprised peripheral blood, sampled 28 days after the second dose of the MenACWY control vaccine. The source is an adult who received the MenACWY meningococcal vaccine as a control.

V usage is TRBV29-1 and J usage is TRBJ1-5, with 9 bases fitting TRBD1. The CDR3 spans 14 residues. V lost 6 bases and J lost 7; bases outside the gene matches: 10. The germline V gene encodes CDR1 SQVTM and CDR2 ANQGSEA. CDR3: CSVVQGASDQPQHF. The CDR3 nucleotides read TGCAGCGTAGTACAGGGGGCATCCGACCAGCCCCAGCATTTT.

The chain has TRBV6-5 and TRBJ1-1; D gene ambiguous. CDR3 length: 12 residues. Germline values: CDR1 MNHEY, CDR2 SVGAGI. The germline V and J ends were trimmed by 8 bases and 0 bases, with 7 bases remaining between them. CDR3 in amino acids: CASQDLNTEAFF. The CDR3, as DNA: TGTGCCAGCCAGGATTTGAACACTGAAGCTTTCTTT.

The gene calls are TRBV7-8 and TRBJ1-6; perhaps TRBD1 as D (5 bases). The ends were cut back, 2 bases at V and 0 bases at J, with 8 bases in the middle. The CDR3 is 16 amino acids. The germline V gene encodes CDR1 SGHVS and CDR2 FQNEAQ. The CDR3 reads CASSLWGSSYNSPLHF. CDR3 bases: TGTGCCAGCAGCTTATGGGGGAGCTCCTATAATTCACCCCTCCACTTT. The full variable domain, completed using reference TRBV7-8 and TRBJ1-6, is GAGVSQSPRYKVAKRGQDVALRCDPISGHVSLFWYQQALGQGPEFLTYFQNEAQLDKSGLPSDRFFAERPEGSVSTLKIQRTQQEDSAVYLCASSLWGSSYNSPLHFGNGTRLTVT.

The V call is TRBV5-1, the J call TRBJ1-1, with D possibly being TRBD1 (6 bases). The CDR3 has 15 amino acids. CDR1 SGHRS and CDR2 YFSETQ come from the germline V gene. V gave up 6 bases and J gave up 2 bases, with 17 bases separating them. The CDR3 spells CASNGGANLNTEAFF. In nucleotides, the CDR3 is TGCGCCAGCAATGGGGGGGCGAATTTAAACACTGAAGCTTTCTTT. Complete variable domain (other parts from reference TRBV5-1 and TRBJ1-1): KAGVTQTPRYLIKTRGQQVTLSCSPISGHRSVSWYQQTPGQGLQFLFEYFSETQRNKGNFPGRFSGRQFSNSRSEMNVSTLELGDSALYLCASNGGANLNTEAFFGQGTRLTVV.

The chain links TRBV27 to TRBJ1-1, with D unresolved. The CDR3 covers 12 residues. The germline V gene has CDR1 MNHEY and CDR2 SMNVEV (reference sequence). Trimming removed 8 bases from V and 1 base from J, with 8 bases in between. The CDR3 region is CASGETNTEAFF. For the CDR3, the DNA is TGTGCCAGCGGGGAGACGAACACTGAAGCTTTCTTT.

The chain joins TRBV7-2 to TRBJ2-7, with 9 bases lining up with TRBD1. Germline V lookup: CDR1 SGHTA, CDR2 FQGNSA. CDR3 length: 15 amino acids. V gave up 1 base and J gave up 3 bases; unmatched junction bases: 4. The CDR3 loop reads CASSLGTGAYYEQYF. CDR3 in DNA: TGTGCCAGCAGCTTAGGGACAGGGGCGTACTACGAGCAGTACTTC.

The J gene is TRBJ2-1, the V gene TRBV19, with 10 bases fitting TRBD2. Per germline, CDR1 LNHDA and CDR2 SQIVND (reference sequence). This CDR3 is 17 amino acids long. V was clipped by 4 bases and J by 7 bases; unmatched bases: 13. CDR3 residues: CASSKSSGRLVHNEQFF. As DNA, the CDR3 is TGTGCCAGTAGTAAGTCTAGCGGGAGACTCGTTCATAATGAGCAGTTCTTC.

V is TRBV7-8 and J is TRBJ2-5; D unresolved. There are 12 residues in the CDR3. Deletions cut 5 bases from V and 5 bases from J, with 9 bases between. Per germline, CDR1 SGHVS and CDR2 FQNEAQ. The chain's CDR3 is CASSPPRETQYF. In DNA form, the CDR3 reads TGTGCCAGCAGCCCCCCCAGGGAGACCCAGTACTTC.

The gene calls are TRBV3-1 (or the pseudogene TRBV3-2) and TRBJ2-1; 9 bases are a match to TRBD1. The CDR3 is 15 residues long. After removal of 4 bases from V and 5 bases from J, the junction contained 6 bases not matched to a gene. Germline assignment: CDR1 LGHDT and CDR2 YNNKEL (reference sequence). CDR3 nucleotides: TGTGCCAGCAGCCGGGGACAGGGCTTTAACAATGAGCAGTTCTTC. Its protein is CASSRGQGFNNEQFF.

This clone was seen a handful of times. The chain joins TRBV3-1 (or the pseudogene TRBV3-2) to TRBJ2-2; 10 bases are a match to TRBD2. V trimming: 2 bases; J trimming: 8 bases; junction bases outside the gene matches: 5. Germline V gene sequence: CDR1 LGHDT, CDR2 YNNKEL (reference sequence). There are 15 residues in the CDR3. The CDR3 is CASSQIPSGSGELFF. The CDR3 DNA follows: TGTGCCAGCAGCCAAATTCCTAGCGGGAGTGGGGAGCTGTTTTTT.

The rearrangement joins TRBV14 to TRBJ1-4; TRBD1 might be the D (6 bases). V lost 0 bases and J 8 bases, leaving 16 bases between the germline ends. The germline gives CDR1 SGHDN, CDR2 FVKESK. CDR3 size: 16 residues. CDR3 sequence (DNA): TGTGCCAGCAGCCAAGAGCCGGGACACAAGGGGGAAAAACTGTTTTTT. This codes for CASSQEPGHKGEKLFF. Full variable domain (remainder filled in from reference TRBV14 and TRBJ1-4): EAGVTQFPSHSVIEKGQTVTLRCDPISGHDNLYWYRRVMGKEIKFLLHFVKESKQDESGMPNNRFLAERTGGTYSTLKVQPAELEDSGVYFCASSQEPGHKGEKLFFGSGTQLSVL.

J is TRBJ1-2 and V is TRBV5-1; maybe TRBD1 (5 bases). The V and J ends lost 4 bases and 6 bases respectively, with 10 bases between them. The CDR3 totals 12 residues. In germline, CDR1 is SGHRS, CDR2 YFSETQ. The CDR3 DNA reads as TGCGCCAGCAGCCCGGGGGGGGATGGCTACACCTTC. Its translation is CASSPGGDGYTF. The variable domain in full, completed from reference TRBV5-1 and TRBJ1-2, reads KAGVTQTPRYLIKTRGQQVTLSCSPISGHRSVSWYQQTPGQGLQFLFEYFSETQRNKGNFPGRFSGRQFSNSRSEMNVSTLELGDSALYLCASSPGGDGYTFGSGTRLTVV.

This sequence joins TRBV6-1 and TRBJ2-7, with D possibly matching TRBD2 (6 bases). CDR1 and CDR2 (germline): MNHNS, SASEGT. Trimming pared 0 bases from V and 4 bases from J, leaving 10 bases between. The CDR3 is 14 residues long. CDR3 DNA: TGTGCCAGCAGTGAAGCGCACGGGAGATACGAGCAGTACTTC. Translated: CASSEAHGRYEQYF.

The gene calls are TRBV11-3 and TRBJ2-3, with 9 bases lining up with TRBD2. The V segment lost 2 bases and the J segment 4 bases; nucleotides outside the gene matches: 4. Germline V CDR1 and CDR2: SGHNT, YENEEA. This CDR3 is built from 15 residues. The DNA for the CDR3 is TGTGCCAGCAGCTTACTAGCGGGGCCCTCAGATACGCAGTATTTT. Translating it yields CASSLLAGPSDTQYF.

This sequence joins TRBV4-1 and TRBJ1-1; D unclear. V was trimmed by 2 bases and J by 1 base, leaving 8 bases between them. This CDR3 spans 14 amino acids. In germline, CDR1 is MGHRA, CDR2 YSYEKL. In DNA, the CDR3 is TGCGCCAGCAGCCAATTGGAATGGAACACTGAAGCTTTCTTT. It encodes CASSQLEWNTEAFF.

Written as DNA, the CDR3 is TGTGCCAGCAGCTTAAGCCCTCGGACAGGGGGTAAAGCTTTCTTT. Encoded protein: CASSLSPRTGGKAFF. The V call is TRBV7-9, the J call TRBJ1-1; the match to TRBD1 covers 10 bases. Germline assignment: CDR1 SEHNR and CDR2 FQNEAQ (reference sequence). This CDR3 region has 15 residues. V lost 2 bases and J lost 9; bases outside the gene matches: 9.

The chain employs TRBV6-5 and TRBJ1-1; D gene uncertain. Trimming took off 7 bases at V and 6 bases at J, with 18 bases between the two ends. The CDR3 sequence is 14 residues long. Germline loops: CDR1 MNHEY, CDR2 SVGAGI. CDR3 residues: CASTLAAGYAEAFF. The DNA for the CDR3 is TGTGCCAGCACCCTCGCGGCAGGCTATGCTGAAGCTTTCTTT.

The rearrangement joins TRBV27 to TRBJ1-5; the match to TRBD1 covers 7 bases. Germline V gene sequence: CDR1 MNHEY, CDR2 SMNVEV (reference sequence). J was trimmed by 2 bases and V by 6 bases; bases with no gene match: 7. The CDR3 is made up of 15 amino acids. CDR3 in DNA: TGTGCCAGCAGGCTACAGGGGATGGGCAATCAGCCCCAGCATTTT. It is translated as CASRLQGMGNQPQHF.

This clone was observed a single time. The chain couples TRBV3-1 (or the pseudogene TRBV3-2) to TRBJ1-2, with D possibly matching TRBD1 (5 bases). Deletions cut 5 bases from V and 8 bases from J, with 12 bases between. The CDR3 runs to 12 residues. The germline V gene encodes CDR1 LGHDT and CDR2 YNNKEL (reference sequence). DNA for the CDR3: TGTGCCAGCAGCAAACCGGAGGGGGGCTACACCTTC. It yields the protein CASSKPEGGYTF.